This T cell receptor (beta chain) was sequenced in a study of shared clonotypes between healthy human individuals (dated by TCRdb to 2020 to 2021). Some background on the complete study: A few men and two women, aged 18 to 49 years, made up the cohort. For each donor, CD4 naive and CD4 memory were each run on three plates, CD8 naive on two plates, and CD8 memory on one plate. Leukapheresis yielded between about 0.85 and 10 billion PBMCs per donor. To increase sequencing depth and limit assay-specific biases, different laboratories used diverse techniques to prepare libraries and sequence TCR repertoires. To estimate repertoire size and how much clonotypes are shared between individuals, the study performed deep sequencing of blood TCR repertoires from a handful of healthy adults. Here is what the overall study found, with its caveats: Sampling was limited to blood, and TCR repertoires in tissue likely differ from TCR repertoires in blood. Estimated clonotype richness was generally larger for naive than for memory subsets. When four donors were compared, the shared fraction of clonotypes was 5% to 6.5% for naive CD4, about 4% for naive CD8, roughly 2.3% for memory CD4, and less than 0.5% for memory CD8. Because the study included a small number of donors, the genetic and exposure-history diversity represented was limited. Even with the large sequencing depth, rarefaction of the sorted-subset datasets indicated that sequencing was incomplete. Based on pairwise subsampling, the degree of clonotype sharing among donors was expected to be affected by sequencing depth. Compared with non-shared clonotypes, clonotypes shared by all four sorted-subset donors had higher generation probabilities.

In regard to this clone: Which antigen it targets is not known. Base-call qualities are not available, and no considerably larger clone is one nucleotide away.

Compared with germline, V lacks 4 bases and J lacks 2 bases; bases without a gene match: 5. CDR1 SGHRS and CDR2 YFSETQ were looked up in the germline V gene. Counted from cysteine to phenylalanine, this CDR3 has 14 amino acids. Of all the DNA, just the CDR3 is kept, 42 bases in frame from base 1. The donors were healthy, HIV-negative adults with no recently reported acute infections or vaccinations. Only Caucasian adults living in Nashville, Tennessee, USA were represented among the donors. CD4+ T cells were enriched by magnetic negative selection, after which naive cells were positively selected on CD45RA and the negative fraction was taken as the memory subset. Blood was obtained by leukapheresis, after which PBMCs were separated by Ficoll-Histopaque density gradient centrifugation and cryopreserved in liquid nitrogen vapor phase. Analytical flow cytometry was used to check the purity and quantity of each magnetically sorted T cell population. Genomic DNA was isolated from each sorted fraction and quantified by UV absorbance on a Nanodrop 2000c.

Using the deep immunoSEQ assay, multiplex PCR amplified TCR CDR3 regions from genomic DNA. Extracted genomic DNA from each cell subset was spread evenly across all wells of several immunoSEQ 96-well plates, with each plate serving as a replicate. For sorted subsets, about 0.2 ug genomic DNA, equal to tens of thousands of T cell genomes, was loaded into each replicate PCR. Purified libraries were measured with a Qubit 3.0 fluorometer, size-checked on a Bioanalyzer 2100, and measured again with the KAPA Library Quantification kit. Each immunoSEQ 96-well plate was sequenced on its own single-read 150-cycle Illumina NextSeq 550 flow cell. Per the authors' processing: Because the immunoSEQ output included only junctional sequences and no quality scores, the filtering could not be the same as the filtering used for full-length reads. Sequences were annotated with PyIR, a Python wrapper for IgBLAST v1.9, and V/J genes and CDR3 were assigned using IMGT germline references. Reads were filtered out if the reads had weak V/J assignments (E-value above 1e-6), no CDR3, stop codons, out-of-frame junctions, or ambiguous translated residues. A V3J clonotype was defined by an identical inferred V gene, J gene, and CDR3 amino acid sequence. Percentage overlap between repertoires was calculated by dividing the number of shared unique clonotypes by the size of the smaller repertoire. Three approaches were used to assess repertoire richness: RTK rarefaction, the Chao1 estimator, and Recon v2.1 estimates of unobserved clonotypes. Generation probabilities for all TCRbeta clonotypes obtained by the gDNA method from several donors were computed using OLGA. TCRdb took this table from immuneACCESS and kept in-frame rearrangements with V and J called. Such tables lack part of the clones; where checked against another copy, unresolved V genes explain under half of the gap, and the rest is unexplained. From that table come the V and J calls and clone size; the DNA was used to work out D and trimming. This sample comprises some 2,100,000 clones, about 94% of them detected only once. The top ten constitute 0.13% of the sample.

Rearrangement joined TRBV5-1 to TRBJ2-7, with 8 bases aligning to TRBD1. This clonotype originated in a man between 18 and 35 years old in good health. Material: naive CD4+ T cells sorted from blood. Read against the paper, the sample's cell subset or site label means: CD45RA+ positively selected. The nucleotide sequence reads as follows: TGCGCCAGCAGCAGGGGGACAGGCCCCTACGAGCAGTACTTC. Translated, this is CASSRGTGPYEQYF.